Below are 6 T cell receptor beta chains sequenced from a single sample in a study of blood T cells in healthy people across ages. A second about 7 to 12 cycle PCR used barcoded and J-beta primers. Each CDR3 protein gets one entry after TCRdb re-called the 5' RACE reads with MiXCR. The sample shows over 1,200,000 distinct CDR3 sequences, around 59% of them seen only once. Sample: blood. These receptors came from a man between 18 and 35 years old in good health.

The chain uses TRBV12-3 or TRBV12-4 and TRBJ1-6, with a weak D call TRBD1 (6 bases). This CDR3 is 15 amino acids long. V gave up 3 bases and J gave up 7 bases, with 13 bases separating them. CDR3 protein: CASSLLQGTNSPLHF. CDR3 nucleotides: TGTGCCAGCAGTTTGCTACAGGGTACGAATTCACCCCTCCACTTT.

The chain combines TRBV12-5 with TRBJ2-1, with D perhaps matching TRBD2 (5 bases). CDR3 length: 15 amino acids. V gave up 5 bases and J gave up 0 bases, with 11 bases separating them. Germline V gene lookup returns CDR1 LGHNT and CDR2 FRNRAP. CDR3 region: CASGPPGSSYNEQFF. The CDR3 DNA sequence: TGTGCTAGTGGTCCTCCGGGGAGCTCCTACAATGAGCAGTTCTTC.

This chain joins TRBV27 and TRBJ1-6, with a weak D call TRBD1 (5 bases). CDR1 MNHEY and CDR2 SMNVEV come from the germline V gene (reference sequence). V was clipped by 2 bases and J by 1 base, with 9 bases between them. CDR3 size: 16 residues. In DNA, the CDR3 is TGTGCCAGCAGTTTAGCAGGGAAGTCCTATAATTCACCCCTCCACTTT. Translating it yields CASSLAGKSYNSPLHF.

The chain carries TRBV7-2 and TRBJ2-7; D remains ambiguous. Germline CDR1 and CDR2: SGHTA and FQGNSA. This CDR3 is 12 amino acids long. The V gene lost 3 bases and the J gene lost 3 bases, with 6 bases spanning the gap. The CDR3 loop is CASSFWIYEQYF. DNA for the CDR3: TGTGCCAGCAGCTTCTGGATCTACGAGCAGTACTTC.

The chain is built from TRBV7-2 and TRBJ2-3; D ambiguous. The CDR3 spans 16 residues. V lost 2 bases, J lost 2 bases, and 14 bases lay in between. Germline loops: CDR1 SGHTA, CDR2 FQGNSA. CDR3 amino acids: CASSLYNPGTTDTQYF. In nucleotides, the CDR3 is TGTGCCAGCAGCTTATACAATCCCGGTACCACAGATACGCAGTATTTT.

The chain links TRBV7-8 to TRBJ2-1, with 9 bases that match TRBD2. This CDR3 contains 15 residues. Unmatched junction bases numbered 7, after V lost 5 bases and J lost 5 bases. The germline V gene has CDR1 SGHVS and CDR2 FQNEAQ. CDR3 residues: CASSDYSGGHNEQFF. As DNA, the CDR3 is TGTGCCAGCAGCGACTATAGCGGGGGACACAATGAGCAGTTCTTC. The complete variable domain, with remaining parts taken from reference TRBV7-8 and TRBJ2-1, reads GAGVSQSPRYKVAKRGQDVALRCDPISGHVSLFWYQQALGQGPEFLTYFQNEAQLDKSGLPSDRFFAERPEGSVSTLKIQRTQQEDSAVYLCASSDYSGGHNEQFFGPGTRLTVL.